The 24 T cell receptor beta chains below all came from one sample that was sequenced in a study of breast tumors, draining lymph nodes, adjacent tissues. TCRdb re-analysed the multiplex PCR reads in MiXCR, keeping a single row per CDR3 protein. This table holds roughly 14,000 distinct CDR3 sequences, approximately 50% found once. The sequencing input was tumor-adjacent breast tissue. The source is a female donor with breast cancer. Some clones in this sample may be carry-over from other donors' samples.

The chain employs TRBV10-1 and TRBJ2-7; TRBD2 agrees at 7 bases. J lost 0 bases, V lost 2 bases, and 13 bases had no gene match. Germline CDR1 reads WNHNN; CDR2 reads SYGVQD (reference sequence). CDR3 length equals 18 residues. CDR3 region: CASSEDSVASGNSYEQYF. The CDR3 DNA sequence: TGCGCCAGCAGTGAGGATTCGGTCGCAAGCGGGAACTCCTACGAGCAGTACTTC.

The CDR3 protein is CASSHALGNQPQHF. CDR3 sequence (DNA): TGTGCCAGCAGCCACGCGTTAGGCAATCAGCCCCAGCATTTT. The chain uses TRBV12-3 or TRBV12-4 and TRBJ1-5, with D unclear. The CDR3 length is 14 residues. Trimming removed 6 bases at V and 2 bases at J, with 11 bases between.

This clonotype counts as medium-sized. The chain joins TRBV7-9 to TRBJ1-3; a weak D match, TRBD1 (5 bases). The CDR3 spans 13 residues. CDR1 is SEHNR, CDR2 FQNEAQ, per germline (reference sequence). V dropped 8 bases and J dropped 7 bases, with 15 bases sitting between them. CDR3 sequence: CASAPLGGNTIYF. CDR3 nucleotide sequence: TGTGCCAGCGCCCCCCTCGGGGGTAACACCATATATTTT.

There are many counts of this clonotype. The chain couples TRBV9 to TRBJ1-5; no firm D call. The germline gives CDR1 SGDLS, CDR2 YYNGEE. V shed 3 bases and J shed 6 bases, with 10 bases lying between them. CDR3 length: 13 residues. The DNA for the CDR3 is TGTGCCAGCAGCGCGAGCCACAGTCAGCCCCAGCATTTT. It encodes CASSASHSQPQHF.

This chain links TRBV7-3 with TRBJ2-2, with D uncertain. Trimming took 1 base from V and 2 from J, leaving 11 bases between them. The CDR3 spans 16 residues. The germline V gene encodes CDR1 SGHTA and CDR2 FQGTGA. CDR3 DNA: TGTGCCAGCAGCTTAATCGGACGGCCCAACACCGGGGAGCTGTTTTTT. Its translation: CASSLIGRPNTGELFF.

The V gene is TRBV4-3, the J gene TRBJ2-7; D not certain. Germline CDR1 reads LGHNA; CDR2 reads YSLEER. V was pared by 2 bases and J by 3 bases, with 11 bases between. The CDR3 is 14 residues long. CDR3 coding DNA: TGCGCCAGCAGCCAATTTTTACAGAACTACGAGCAGTACTTC. This gives the protein CASSQFLQNYEQYF.

V is TRBV6-5 and J is TRBJ1-6; TRBD1 matches at 9 bases. The CDR3 has 17 residues. The germline CDR1 and CDR2 sequences are MNHEY and SVGAGI. Trimming took 6 bases from V and 5 from J; bases not matched to a gene: 11. The CDR3 loop reads CASRKGQGGGNNSPLHF. DNA for the CDR3: TGTGCCAGCAGGAAGGGACAGGGTGGCGGGAATAATTCACCCCTCCACTTT.

Note on this clonotype: One end of the junction is discordant with germline, which a read error may explain. This chain links TRBV7-8 with TRBJ1-6, with D possibly matching TRBD1 (5 bases). The germline gives CDR1 SGHVS, CDR2 FQNEAQ. There are 16 residues in the CDR3. The CDR3 bases are TGCGCCAGCAGCCAAGTGGCTAGCGGGGCCGAGTCCCCGCTCCACTTT. Residues: CASSQVASGAESPLHF.

V is TRBV20-1 and J is TRBJ2-7; D perhaps matches TRBD1 (6 bases). Germline CDR1 is DFQATT and CDR2 is SNEGSKA (reference sequence). This CDR3 comprises 13 residues. V gave up 2 bases and J gave up 4 bases, with 12 bases separating them. The CDR3 DNA sequence: TGCAGTGCTAGATTGCAGGGGATATACGAGCAGTACTTC. The encoded protein is CSARLQGIYEQYF.

This clonotype was counted between two and nine times. The V gene is TRBV7-8, the J gene TRBJ2-7; 7 bases align to TRBD1. From germline, CDR1 is SGHVS and CDR2 FQNEAQ. The CDR3 has 16 amino acids. The J segment lost 3 bases and the V segment lost 4 bases, leaving 12 bases of the junction unmatched. This chain's CDR3 is CASSYGYGTENYEQYF. CDR3 nucleotides: TGTGCCAGCAGCTACGGGTACGGGACAGAAAACTACGAGCAGTACTTC.

J is TRBJ1-5 and V is TRBV13, with no clear D. This CDR3 contains 12 residues. With 5 bases removed from V and 6 bases from J, the gap between germline ends came to 8 bases. Germline-derived CDR1 and CDR2 are PRHDT and FYEKMQ (reference sequence). CDR3 nucleotide sequence: TGTGCCAGCAGCGCCTGGGGTCAGCCCCAGCATTTT. This codes for CASSAWGQPQHF.

The rearrangement links TRBV6-4 to TRBJ2-3; D perhaps matches TRBD2 (6 bases). The germline V gene has CDR1 MRHNA and CDR2 SNTAGT. The CDR3 is made up of 13 amino acids. The ends were cut back, 4 bases at V and 5 bases at J, with 10 bases in the middle. DNA for the CDR3: TGTGCCAGCAGTGCCCTAGCGCAAGATACGCAGTATTTT. Translated: CASSALAQDTQYF.

As for this clonotype: A junction end diverges from the germline sequence, so it may reflect a read error. CDR3 region: CATRTSGSDNEQFF. The DNA of the CDR3 is TGTGCCACCAGGACTAGCGGGAGCGACAACGAGCAGTTCTTC. V gene TRBV19 combines with J gene TRBJ2-1; 13 nucleotides line up with TRBD2. Germline CDR1 and CDR2: LNHDA and SQIVND (reference sequence). This CDR3 contains 14 residues. Variable domain in full (rest from reference TRBV19 and TRBJ2-1): DGGITQSPKYLFRKEGQNVTLSCEQNLNHDAMYWYRQDPGQGLRLIYYSQIVNDFQKGDIAEGYSVSREKKESFPLTVTSAQKNPTAFYLCATRTSGSDNEQFFGPGTRLTVL.

A word on this clonotype: A much larger clone differs from this one at a single base, so this may be a read error. V usage is TRBV10-2 and J usage is TRBJ1-1; 8 bases align to TRBD1. The CDR3 extends over 14 amino acids. The V gene end was trimmed by 6 bases and the J gene end by 4 bases; junction bases not matched to a gene: 7. The germline gives CDR1 WSHSY, CDR2 SAAADI. CDR3 residues: CASRGAGGGTEAFF. CDR3 DNA sequence: TGCGCCAGCAGAGGGGCAGGGGGCGGCACTGAAGCTTTCTTT.

V gene TRBV29-1 combines with J gene TRBJ1-3; D not resolved. This CDR3 has 10 residues. The germline gives CDR1 SQVTM, CDR2 ANQGSEA. Trimming removed 4 bases from V and 7 bases from J, with 5 bases in between. The CDR3 DNA is TGCAGCGTTGCTCAGAACACCATATATTTT. Translated, it gives CSVAQNTIYF.

This clonotype was counted between two and nine times. CDR3 sequence reads: CSVEEGPESDYNEQFF. Written as DNA, the CDR3 is TGCAGCGTTGAGGAGGGCCCAGAGTCGGATTACAATGAGCAGTTCTTC. The genes are TRBV29-1 and TRBJ2-1; D perhaps matches TRBD2 (6 bases). V lost 3 bases and J 4 bases, leaving 19 bases between the germline ends. Germline assignment: CDR1 SQVTM and CDR2 ANQGSEA. CDR3 size: 16 residues.

This sequence joins TRBV6-5 and TRBJ1-5; D perhaps matches TRBD1 (5 bases). The V and J ends lost 2 bases and 5 bases respectively, with 22 bases between them. The CDR3 runs to 18 residues. The germline gives CDR1 MNHEY, CDR2 SVGAGI. CDR3 nucleotides: TGTGCCAGCAGTTACACCCCTTCTAGCGGGACCGATCATCAGCCCCAGCATTTT. Protein sequence: CASSYTPSSGTDHQPQHF.

The rearrangement links TRBV6-6 to TRBJ1-2; 8 bases fit TRBD1. V shed 2 bases, J shed 7 bases, and the junction held 12 bases outside the gene matches. The CDR3 has 16 amino acids. Germline values: CDR1 MNHNY, CDR2 SVGAGI (reference sequence). The CDR3, as DNA: TGTGCCAGCAGTTACGCGGGGCAGGGGGCGCTTTTTGGCTACACCTTC. Amino acid sequence: CASSYAGQGALFGYTF.

In its sample, this clonotype was seen many times. The chain couples TRBV28 to TRBJ1-4; D call uncertain. Germline V gene sequence: CDR1 MDHEN, CDR2 SYDVKM. V was pared by 7 bases and J by 0 bases, with 12 bases between. This CDR3 contains 15 residues. CDR3 protein: CASNSLRATNEKLFF. CDR3 nucleotides: TGTGCCAGCAATTCCCTCAGAGCAACTAATGAAAAACTGTTTTTT. Looking up the rest from reference TRBV28 and TRBJ1-4 gives the full variable domain: DVKVTQSSRYLVKRTGEKVFLECVQDMDHENMFWYRQDPGLGLRLIYFSYDVKMKEKGDIPEGYSVSREKKERFSLILESASTNQTSMYLCASNSLRATNEKLFFGSGTQLSVL.

The table lists this clonotype with a few counts. The chain combines TRBV2 with TRBJ2-3; 7 bases are shared with TRBD2. Germline CDR1 and CDR2: SNHLY and FYNNEI. V lost 4 bases and J lost 2; bases outside the gene matches: 6. This CDR3 has 15 residues. The CDR3 DNA sequence: TGTGCCAGCAGTGGAGAAGGGAGGGCCACAGATACGCAGTATTTT. Translating gives CASSGEGRATDTQYF. Drawing the rest from reference TRBV2 and TRBJ2-3, the complete variable domain is EPEVTQTPSHQVTQMGQEVILRCVPISNHLYFYWYRQILGQKVEFLVSFYNNEISEKSEIFDDQFSVERPDGSNFTLKIRSTKLEDSAMYFCASSGEGRATDTQYFGPGTRLTVL.

The chain uses TRBV13 and TRBJ1-6; the match to TRBD1 covers 9 bases. Germline V lookup: CDR1 PRHDT, CDR2 FYEKMQ (reference sequence). The CDR3 spans 15 residues. The V gene end was trimmed by 5 bases and the J gene end by 7 bases; junction bases not matched to a gene: 6. CDR3 in amino acids: CASSLGTGTNSPLHF. The CDR3 DNA follows: TGTGCCAGCAGCCTCGGGACAGGGACCAATTCACCCCTCCACTTT.

This clonotype is judged medium-sized. V gene TRBV5-1 combines with J gene TRBJ2-7, with D unresolved. Germline V lookup: CDR1 SGHRS, CDR2 YFSETQ. Trimming stripped 2 bases from V and 3 bases from J, with 0 bases between. The CDR3 contains 10 residues. CDR3 residues: CASSFYEQYF. CDR3 DNA: TGCGCCAGCAGCTTCTACGAGCAGTACTTC.

By sample fraction, this clonotype is medium-sized. J is TRBJ1-6 and V is TRBV6-1; the D is unclear. The germline V gene has CDR1 MNHNS and CDR2 SASEGT. The CDR3 runs to 16 residues. V lost 2 bases and J lost 4, with 12 bases in between. The CDR3 DNA reads TGTGCCAGCAGTGAACTCGCGGCGGTTTATAATTCACCCCTCCACTTT. It encodes CASSELAAVYNSPLHF.

Written as DNA, the CDR3 is TGTGCCAGCAGCACGGGACAGGGGATTGGCTACACCTTC. Translating it yields CASSTGQGIGYTF. V is TRBV7-9 and J is TRBJ1-2; TRBD1 matches 10 bases. Per the germline V gene, CDR1 is SEHNR and CDR2 is FQNEAQ (reference sequence). The CDR3 runs 13 residues. V was pared by 5 bases and J by 7 bases, with 4 bases of the junction left unmatched.